This TCR beta chain comes out of a study of identical twins. V gave up 0 bases and J gave up 0 bases, with 12 bases separating them. CDR1 is DFQATT and CDR2 is SNEGSKA in the germline V gene (reference sequence). This CDR3 comprises 16 residues. Study-wide findings and caveats: Memory repertoires lacked the insertion deficit that abundant cord blood beta clonotypes showed. Twins shared beta out-of-frame sequences in excess, but this excess was weaker. The study found excess low generation probability among twin-shared out-of-frame alpha sequences.

Via MiXCR, TCRdb re-called the 5' RACE reads, giving one row per CDR3 protein. The sample holds 540,000 or so distinct CDR3 sequences, 20% to 25% seen once. Of note for this clonotype: No antigen is known for it.

This sample was shared with a second study, whose subject was yellow fever vaccine responses in identical twins.

This rearrangement joins TRBV20-1 to TRBJ2-4; D gene ambiguous. The sequenced sample was CD4+ T cells sorted from blood. The source of this sequence is a woman younger than 30 in good health. The chain's CDR3 is CSARDLAPEAKNIQYF. The CDR3 nucleotides are TGCAGTGCTAGAGATCTCGCTCCGGAAGCCAAAAACATTCAGTACTTC.